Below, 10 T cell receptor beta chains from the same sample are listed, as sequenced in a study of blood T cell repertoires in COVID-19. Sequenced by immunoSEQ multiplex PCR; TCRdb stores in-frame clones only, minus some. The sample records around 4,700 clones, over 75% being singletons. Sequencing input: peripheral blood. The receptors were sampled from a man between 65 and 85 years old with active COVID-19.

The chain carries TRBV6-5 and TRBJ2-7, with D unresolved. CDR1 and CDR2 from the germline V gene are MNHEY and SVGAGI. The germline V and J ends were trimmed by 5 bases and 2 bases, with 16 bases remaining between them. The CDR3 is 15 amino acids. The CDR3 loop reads CASSPTPIVAYEQYF. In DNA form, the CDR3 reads TGTGCCAGCAGTCCCACCCCCATAGTTGCCTACGAGCAGTACTTC.

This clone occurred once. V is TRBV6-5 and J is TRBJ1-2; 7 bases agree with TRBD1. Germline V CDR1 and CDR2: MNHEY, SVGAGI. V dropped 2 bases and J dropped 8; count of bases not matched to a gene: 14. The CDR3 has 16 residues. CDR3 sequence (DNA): TGTGCCAGCAGTTACACCTGGGACAGAGGCACGGGGGGCTACACCTTC. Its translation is CASSYTWDRGTGGYTF.

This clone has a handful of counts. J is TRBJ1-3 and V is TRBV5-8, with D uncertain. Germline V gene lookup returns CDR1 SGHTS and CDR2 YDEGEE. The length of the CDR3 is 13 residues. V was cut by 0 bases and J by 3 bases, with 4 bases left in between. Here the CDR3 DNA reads TGTGCCAGCAGCTTGGCCGGTGGAAACACCATATATTTT. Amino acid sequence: CASSLAGGNTIYF.

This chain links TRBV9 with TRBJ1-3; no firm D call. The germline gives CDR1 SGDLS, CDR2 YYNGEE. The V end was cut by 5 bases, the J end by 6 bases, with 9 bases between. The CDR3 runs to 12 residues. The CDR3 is CASRNSLNTIYF. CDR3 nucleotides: TGTGCCAGCAGGAACAGCCTAAACACCATATATTTT.

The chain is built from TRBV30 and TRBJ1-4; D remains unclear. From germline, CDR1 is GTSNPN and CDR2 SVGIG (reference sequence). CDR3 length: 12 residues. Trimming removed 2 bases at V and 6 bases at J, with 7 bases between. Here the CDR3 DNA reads TGTGCCTGGAGTCGACAAGATGAAAAACTGTTTTTT. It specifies CAWSRQDEKLFF.

CDR3 sequence reads: CSASFGGASPLHF. The CDR3 nucleotides read TGCAGTGCTAGTTTCGGCGGGGCTTCACCCCTCCACTTT. The chain uses TRBV20-1 and TRBJ1-6; D perhaps matches TRBD1 (5 bases). This CDR3 contains 13 residues. V lost 3 bases and J lost 9, with 12 bases in between. Germline values: CDR1 DFQATT, CDR2 SNEGSKA (reference sequence).

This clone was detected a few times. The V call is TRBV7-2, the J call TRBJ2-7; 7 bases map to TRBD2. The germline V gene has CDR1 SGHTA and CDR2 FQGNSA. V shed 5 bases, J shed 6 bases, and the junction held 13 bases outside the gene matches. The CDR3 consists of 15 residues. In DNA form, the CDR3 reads TGTGCCAGCAGCCCCCGAGGGGTGCGGGGGACCGAGCAGTACTTC. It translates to CASSPRGVRGTEQYF. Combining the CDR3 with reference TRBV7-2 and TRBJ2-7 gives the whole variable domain GAGVSQSPSNKVTEKGKDVELRCDPISGHTALYWYRQSLGQGLEFLIYFQGNSAPDKSGLPSDRFSAERTGGSVSTLTIQRTQQEDSAVYLCASSPRGVRGTEQYFGPGTRLTVT.

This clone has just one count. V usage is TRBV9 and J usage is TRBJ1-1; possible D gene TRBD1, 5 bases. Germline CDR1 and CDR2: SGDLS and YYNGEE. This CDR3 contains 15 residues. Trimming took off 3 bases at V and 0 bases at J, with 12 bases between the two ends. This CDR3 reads CASSAQGHMNTEAFF. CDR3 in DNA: TGTGCCAGCAGCGCCCAAGGACACATGAACACTGAAGCTTTCTTT.

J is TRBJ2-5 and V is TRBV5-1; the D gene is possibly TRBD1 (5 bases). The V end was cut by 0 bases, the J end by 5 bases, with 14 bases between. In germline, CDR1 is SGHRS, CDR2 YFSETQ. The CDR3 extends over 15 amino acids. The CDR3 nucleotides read TGCGCCAGCAGCTTGGACGATAGGGGTGAGGAGACCCAGTACTTC. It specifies CASSLDDRGEETQYF.

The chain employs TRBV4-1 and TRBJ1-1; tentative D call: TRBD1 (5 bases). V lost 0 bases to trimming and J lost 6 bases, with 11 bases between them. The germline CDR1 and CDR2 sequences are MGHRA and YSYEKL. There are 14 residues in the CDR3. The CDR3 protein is CASSQDRMGPEAFF. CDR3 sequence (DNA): TGCGCCAGCAGCCAAGATCGGATGGGGCCTGAAGCTTTCTTT.